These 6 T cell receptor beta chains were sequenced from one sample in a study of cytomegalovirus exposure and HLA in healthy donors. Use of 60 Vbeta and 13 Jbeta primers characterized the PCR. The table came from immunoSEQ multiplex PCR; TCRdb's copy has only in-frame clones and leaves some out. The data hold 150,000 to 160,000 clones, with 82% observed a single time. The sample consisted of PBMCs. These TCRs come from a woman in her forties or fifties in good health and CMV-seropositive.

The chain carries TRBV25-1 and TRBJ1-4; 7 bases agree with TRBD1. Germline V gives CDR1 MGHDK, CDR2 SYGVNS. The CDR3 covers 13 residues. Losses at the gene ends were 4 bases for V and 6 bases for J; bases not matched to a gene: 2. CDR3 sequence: CASSGQGHEKLFF. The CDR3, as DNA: TGTGCCAGCAGTGGACAGGGACATGAAAAACTGTTTTTT.

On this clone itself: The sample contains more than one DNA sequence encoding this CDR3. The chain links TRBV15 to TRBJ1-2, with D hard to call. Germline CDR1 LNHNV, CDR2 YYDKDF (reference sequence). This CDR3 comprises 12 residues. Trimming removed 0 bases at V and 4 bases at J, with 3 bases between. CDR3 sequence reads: CATSRDSYGYTF. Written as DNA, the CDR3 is TGTGCCACCAGCAGAGACAGCTATGGCTACACCTTC.

DNA of the CDR3: TGCAGCATCCGGACAGGGGGTGTACATGAAGCTTTCTTT. Amino acids: CSIRTGGVHEAFF. The chain couples TRBV29-1 to TRBJ1-1; 10 nucleotides match TRBD1. This CDR3 spans 13 amino acids. The V and J ends lost 8 bases and 7 bases, in that order; junction bases with no gene match: 10. Germline values: CDR1 SQVTM, CDR2 ANQGSEA.

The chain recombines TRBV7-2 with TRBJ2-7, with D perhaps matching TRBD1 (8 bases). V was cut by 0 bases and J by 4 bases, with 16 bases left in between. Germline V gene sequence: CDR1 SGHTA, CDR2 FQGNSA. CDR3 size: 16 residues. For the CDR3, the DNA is TGTGCCAGCAGCTTAGCGGGAGGGACAGGTGGATACGAGCAGTACTTC. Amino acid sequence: CASSLAGGTGGYEQYF.

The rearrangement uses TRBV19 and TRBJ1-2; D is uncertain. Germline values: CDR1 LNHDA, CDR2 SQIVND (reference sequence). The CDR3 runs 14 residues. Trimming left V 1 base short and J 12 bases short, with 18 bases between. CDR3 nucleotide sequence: TGTGCCAGTAGTATAGGTTCGACACGGTCACCCAACACCTTC. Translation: CASSIGSTRSPNTF.

CDR3 DNA: TGTGCCAGCAATACGGGACTAGCTGCCTACGAGCAGTACTTC. It codes for CASNTGLAAYEQYF. J is TRBJ2-7 and V is TRBV2, with 9 bases that match TRBD2. Looked up from germline, CDR1 is SNHLY and CDR2 is FYNNEI. The J segment lost 2 bases and the V segment lost 7 bases, leaving 6 bases of the junction unmatched. This CDR3 comprises 14 residues.